Here is one T cell receptor beta chain with its context. The data were obtained in a study of blood T cell repertoires in COVID-19. About the research overall: Researchers got acute and convalescent COVID-19 samples from the United States, Italy and Spain. PBMCs, B-cell-depleted T cells, or T cells provided the cDNA or gDNA that made up the material.

The table came from immunoSEQ multiplex PCR; TCRdb's copy has only in-frame clones and leaves some out. The data show fewer than 250,000 clones, with almost 90% seen just once and about 14% held by the top ten. The CDR3 is 12 residues long. V was clipped by 4 bases and J by 4 bases, with 6 bases between them. Germline V gene sequence: CDR1 MGHRA, CDR2 YSYEKL. Grouping used clinical history reported by participants in a survey and questionnaire. All exposed participants met a person with COVID-19 within 2 weeks before entering the study. The clonotype originates from a man aged 25-45 years who had been exposed to COVID-19. The material sequenced was PBMCs or T cells enriched from blood (not recorded which). The J gene is TRBJ2-3, the V gene TRBV4-1, with a weak D call TRBD2 (5 bases). Here the CDR3 reads CASSPGADTQYF. CDR3 in DNA: TGCGCCAGCAGCCCCGGGGCAGATACGCAGTATTTT.